The TCR beta chain under discussion was sequenced for a study of cytomegalovirus exposure and HLA in healthy donors. The CDR3 runs 15 residues. Germline V gene data show CDR1 as SGHTA and CDR2 as FQGTGA. V lost 5 bases and J 0 bases, leaving 12 bases between the germline ends. Both 60 Vbeta primers and 13 Jbeta primers went into the PCR. Sequencing used immunoSEQ multiplex PCR; TCRdb keeps in-frame clones, though not all of them. The data contain approximately 190,000 clones, around 90% of them seen just once; the ten biggest clones take up around 0.99%. The TCR sequence derives from a boy aged 2-15 years in good health and CMV-seronegative. Material: PBMCs. V usage is TRBV7-3 and J usage is TRBJ2-3; tentative D call: TRBD2 (6 bases). The CDR3 coding sequence is TGTGCCAGCAGCGTACCCAGCGGGAGCACAGATACGCAGTATTTT. This gives the protein CASSVPSGSTDTQYF.